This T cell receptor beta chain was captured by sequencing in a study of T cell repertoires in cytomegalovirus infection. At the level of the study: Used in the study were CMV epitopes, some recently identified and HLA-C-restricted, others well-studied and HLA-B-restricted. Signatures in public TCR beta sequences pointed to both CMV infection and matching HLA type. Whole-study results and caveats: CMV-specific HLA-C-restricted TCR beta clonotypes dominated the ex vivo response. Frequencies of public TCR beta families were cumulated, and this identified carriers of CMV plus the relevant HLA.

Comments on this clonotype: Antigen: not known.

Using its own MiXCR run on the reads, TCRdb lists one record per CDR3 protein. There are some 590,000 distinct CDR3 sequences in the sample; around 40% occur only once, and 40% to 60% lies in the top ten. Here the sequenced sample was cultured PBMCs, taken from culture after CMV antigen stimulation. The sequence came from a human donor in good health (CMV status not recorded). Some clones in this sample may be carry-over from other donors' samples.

The CDR3 DNA reads as TGTGCCAGCAGTTACCCGGACACCGGGGAGCTGTTTTTT. Its translation: CASSYPDTGELFF. This chain links TRBV6-8 with TRBJ2-2; no definite D call. CDR1 is MNHGY, CDR2 SAAAGT, per germline. This CDR3 is 13 amino acids long. The V and J ends lost 2 bases and 3 bases respectively, with 4 bases between them.